The source of this TCR beta chain is a study of cytomegalovirus exposure and HLA in healthy donors. Clones were read by immunoSEQ multiplex PCR, and TCRdb kept only the in-frame ones, dropping some. The sample consists of some 90,000 clones, 96% of them appearing once. The germline gives CDR1 MNHEY, CDR2 SMNVEV (reference sequence). The CDR3 spans 14 residues. V lost 3 bases and J lost 3; bases outside the gene matches: 5. Source material: PBMCs. The chain employs TRBV27 and TRBJ2-7; 7 nucleotides match TRBD1. This TCR was recovered from a man between 18 and 29 years old in good health and CMV-seronegative. The CDR3 DNA reads as TGTGCCAGCAGTTTCGGGACAGATAACTACGAGCAGTACTTC. It codes for CASSFGTDNYEQYF.